This T cell receptor beta chain is drawn from a study of CD8+CD57+ T cells in acquired aplastic anemia. About the study: Sorted cells (CD4+ and CD8+) yielded DNA amounts that averaged about 3.1 ug. Findings and caveats of the study: Patients and controls shared 25 to 30 CD8+ CDR3 sequences, which appeared highly expressed in patients and within their immunodominant clones.

The template used for profiling TCR beta VDJ and CDR3 was genomic DNA. TCRdb passed the reads through MiXCR, listing each CDR3 protein once. This sample has about 210,000 distinct CDR3 sequences, with about 37% found just once. As to this clonotype: Its target is unknown.

Germline loops: CDR1 DFQATT, CDR2 SNEGSKA (reference sequence). Trimming cost V 1 base and J 5 bases, with 15 bases left between them. The length of the CDR3 is 14 residues. This clonotype originated in a human donor in good health, serving as a control. Material: sorted CD4+, CD8+, or CD8+CD57+ T cells (not recorded which) from PBMCs. J is TRBJ2-7 and V is TRBV20-1, with D uncertain. The CDR3 DNA sequence: TGCAGTGCTAGAGTTGGGGTCAGGTTGGACGAGCAGTACTTC. It translates to CSARVGVRLDEQYF.